These T cell receptor beta chains were read from a single sample in a study of CD8+ T cells in alopecia areata. Sequencing was performed with immunoSEQ multiplex PCR; in TCRdb, only in-frame clones are kept and a portion is missing. The profile shows over 150,000 clones, roughly three fifths of them singletons. The sample comprised CD8+ T cells sorted from blood. The receptors were gathered from a human donor in good health. Each CDR3 is given with its conserved first and last residue. Fields, in order: J gene, clone size, D gene, V gene, CDR3 DNA, CDR3 protein. The D gene is left open where the match is weak. Clone size is stated in some rows and not others, as once, few, many or a class when expanded.

TRBJ1-5 few TRBD1 TRBV30 TGTGCCTGGAGCGACAGGGGAGTTCAGCCCCAGCATTTT CAWSDRGVQPQHF
TRBJ2-2 . TRBD2 TRBV4-1 TGCGCCAGCAGCCAGCTAGCGGGGCTCCCTAACACCGGGGAGCTGTTTTTT CASSQLAGLPNTGELFF
TRBJ2-5 . . TRBV12-5 TGTGCTAGTGGTGGGTGGACCCAGTACTTC CASGGWTQYF
TRBJ2-7 . . TRBV7-9 TGTGCCAGCAGCCCTTCCTACGAGCAGTACTTC CASSPSYEQYF
TRBJ2-3 . . TRBV9 TGTGCCAGCAGCCCCCGGGGGGATACGCAGTATTTT CASSPRGDTQYF
TRBJ1-2 . . TRBV9 TGTGCCAGCAGCCCCGGCGGGGGGGGCTACACCTTC CASSPGGGGYTF
TRBJ1-2 . TRBD1 TRBV5-1 TGCGCCAGCAGCTTAGGAGGACAGGGTGACTATGGCTACACCTTC CASSLGGQGDYGYTF
TRBJ2-3 . . TRBV7-9 TGTGCCAGCAGCCCCGTTAGCACAGATACGCAGTATTTT CASSPVSTDTQYF
TRBJ1-5 . . TRBV12-5 TGTGCTAGTGGTTCGTCCGATTATAGCAATCAGCCCCAGCATTTT CASGSSDYSNQPQHF
TRBJ2-1 . . TRBV25-1 TGTGCCAGCAGTGTGACCAATGAGCAGTTCTTC CASSVTNEQFF
TRBJ2-5 few TRBD2 TRBV11-2 TGTGCCAGCAGCTTAGTTAAGCGGGGGTGGCAAGAGACCCAGTACTTC CASSLVKRGWQETQYF
TRBJ2-3 few TRBD2 TRBV28 TGTGCCAGCAGTCCGCGGGGGGCGGGCACAGATACGCAGTATTTT CASSPRGAGTDTQYF
TRBJ1-5 . . TRBV27 TGTGCCAGCAGTTTATCATACAGCAATCAGCCCCAGCATTTT CASSLSYSNQPQHF
TRBJ2-3 few TRBD2 TRBV4-1 TGCGCCAGCGAAGCGGGGGTTAGCACAGATACGCAGTATTTT CASEAGVSTDTQYF
TRBJ1-1 few TRBD1 TRBV5-6 TGTGCCAGCAGCTTGGGGACAGGGCCTGGCGCTTTCTTT CASSLGTGPGAFF
TRBJ2-7 . . TRBV29-1 TGCAGCGTTCTATTCATGAGCTCCTACGAGCAGTACTTC CSVLFMSSYEQYF
TRBJ2-5 few . TRBV11-1 TGTGCCAGCAGCCGGGACTCCCATGCCCAGTACTTC CASSRDSHAQYF
TRBJ2-2 . . TRBV29-1 TGCAGCGCATGGCGTAGAGGAGAAGCCGGGGAGCTGTTTTTT CSAWRRGEAGELFF
TRBJ1-1 . . TRBV27 TGTGCCAGCAGTCCGCCAGGGAACACTGAAGCTTTCTTT CASSPPGNTEAFF
TRBJ2-3 . . TRBV10-3 TGTGCCATCAGGCCCGGGACCTGGGCCAGCACAGATACGCAGTATTTT CAIRPGTWASTDTQYF
TRBJ2-5 few . TRBV29-1 TGCAGCGTTCGGGTTCGAGAGACCCAGTACTTC CSVRVRETQYF
TRBJ1-2 . TRBD1 TRBV10-3 TGTGCCATCAGTGAGTCGAGTTCAGGGGGCTATGGCTACACCTTC CAISESSSGGYGYTF
TRBJ1-2 few . TRBV7-8 TGTGCCAGCAGCTTAGGGGACTATGGCTACACCTTC CASSLGDYGYTF
TRBJ2-7 . TRBD2 TRBV29-1 TGCAGCGTTGGGGAGGGAGGCGTCTACGAGCAGTACTTC CSVGEGGVYEQYF
TRBJ2-3 . . TRBV13 TGTGCCAGCAGCTTAAAGTGGGGTGCTAGCACAGATACGCAGTATTTT CASSLKWGASTDTQYF